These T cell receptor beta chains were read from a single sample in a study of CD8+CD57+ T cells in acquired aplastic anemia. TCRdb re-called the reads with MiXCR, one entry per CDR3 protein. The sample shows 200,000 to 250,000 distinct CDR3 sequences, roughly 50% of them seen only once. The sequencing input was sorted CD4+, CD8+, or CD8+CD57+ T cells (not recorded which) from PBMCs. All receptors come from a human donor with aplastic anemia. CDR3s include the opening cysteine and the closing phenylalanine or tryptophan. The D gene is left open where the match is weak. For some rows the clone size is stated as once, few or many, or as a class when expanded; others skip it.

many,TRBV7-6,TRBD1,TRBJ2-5,TGTGCCAGCAGCCAGGACGGGACAGCGTATCAAGAGACCCAGTACTTC,CASSQDGTAYQETQYF
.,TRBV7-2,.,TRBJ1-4,TGTGCCAGCAGCTTAGGGACGGCCGCTGAAAAACTGTTTTTT,CASSLGTAAEKLFF
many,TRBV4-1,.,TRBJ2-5,TGCGCCAGCAGCAGCGAGGGACCTGGGAAGACCCAGTACTTC,CASSSEGPGKTQYF
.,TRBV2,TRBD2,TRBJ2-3,TGTGCCAGCAGTGAACGTTGGACTAGCGGGAATCCCCCAGATACGCAGTATTTT,CASSERWTSGNPPDTQYF
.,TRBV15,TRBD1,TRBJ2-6,TGTGCCACCAGCTTGACAGGGGGCAACGTCCTGACTTTC,CATSLTGGNVLTF
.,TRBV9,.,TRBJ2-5,TGTGCCAGCGGTAGGACACCTCAAGAGACCCAGGACTTC,CASGRTPQETQDF
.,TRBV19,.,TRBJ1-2,TGTGCCAGTAGTAGCCCCGGGACACCCTTGGGCTATGGCTACACCTTC,CASSSPGTPLGYGYTF
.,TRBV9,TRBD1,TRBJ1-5,TGTGCCAGCAGTGGAGTCTCCGGGACAGGACATCAGCCCCAGCATTTT,CASSGVSGTGHQPQHF
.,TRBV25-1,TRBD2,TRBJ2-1,TGTGCCAGCAGCCGACCGGGACTAGCGGGGGGGTTCAATGAGCAGTTCTTC,CASSRPGLAGGFNEQFF
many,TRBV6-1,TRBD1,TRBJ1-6,TGTGCCAGCAGTCAGGGGGAAGTTTCACCCCTCCACTTT,CASSQGEVSPLHF
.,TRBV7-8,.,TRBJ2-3,TGTGCCAGCAGCTTAGAGAGGCACAATGAGCAGTATTTT,CASSLERHNEQYF
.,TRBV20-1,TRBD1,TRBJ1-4,TGCAGTGCTCCACAGGGGGCTAATGAAAAACTGTTTTTT,CSAPQGANEKLFF
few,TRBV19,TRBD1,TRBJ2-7,TGTGCCAGTAGTCAACAGGGGGCAGGAAACGAGCAGTACTTC,CASSQQGAGNEQYF
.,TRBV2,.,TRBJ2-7,TGTGCCAGCATAATAGGGGCCGGTGTCGGCGAGCAGTACTTC,CASIIGAGVGEQYF
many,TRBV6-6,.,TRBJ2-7,TGTGCCAGCAGCCCTTTCATATACGAGCAGTACTTC,CASSPFIYEQYF
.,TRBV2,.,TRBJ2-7,TGTGCCAGCCGCGGACAGCCCGAGCAGTACTTC,CASRGQPEQYF
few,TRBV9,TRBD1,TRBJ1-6,TGTGCCAGCAGCGAAACAGGGGACAATTCACCCCTCCACTTT,CASSETGDNSPLHF
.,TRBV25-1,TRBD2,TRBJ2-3,TGTGCCAGCAGTGAATCCTCAAGCGGGGGCACAGATACGCAGTATTTT,CASSESSSGGTDTQYF
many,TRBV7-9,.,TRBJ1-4,TGTGCCAGCAGCCCCGCCGGGGTGGATGAAAAACTGTTTTTT,CASSPAGVDEKLFF
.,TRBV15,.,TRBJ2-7,TGTGCCACCAGCAGAGCCCAGGGTTTTCACGAGCAGTACTTC,CATSRAQGFHEQYF
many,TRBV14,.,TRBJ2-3,TGTGCCAGCAGTTCCAGGGCTACAGATACGCAGTATTTT,CASSSRATDTQYF
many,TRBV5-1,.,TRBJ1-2,TGCGCCAGCTCTGAGGACAGCCCTAACTATGGCTACACCTTC,CASSEDSPNYGYTF
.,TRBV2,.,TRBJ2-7,TGTGCCAGCAGTGAAGCAGGGCAGGGGATCGAGCAGTACTTC,CASSEAGQGIEQYF
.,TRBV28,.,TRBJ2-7,TGTGCCATCACGACAGGGACTGGGCAGTACTTC,CAITTGTGQYF
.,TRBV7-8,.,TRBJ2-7,TGTGCCAGCAGCTTAGCGCGGGACAGCCCCTACGAGCAGTACTTC,CASSLARDSPYEQYF
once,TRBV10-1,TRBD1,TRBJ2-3,TGCGCCAGCAGTGAGAGACAGGGGTTGGCAGATACGCAGTATTTT,CASSERQGLADTQYF
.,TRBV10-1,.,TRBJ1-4,TGCGCCACTCTAAAGTGCTCAAGGAGTAAGAGAGATAATGAAAAACTGTTTTTT,CATLKCSRSKRDNEKLFF
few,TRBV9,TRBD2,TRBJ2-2,TGTGCCAGCAGCGCAACCCTCTTATTAGCGGGGCTGAACACCGGGGAGCTGTTTTTT,CASSATLLLAGLNTGELFF